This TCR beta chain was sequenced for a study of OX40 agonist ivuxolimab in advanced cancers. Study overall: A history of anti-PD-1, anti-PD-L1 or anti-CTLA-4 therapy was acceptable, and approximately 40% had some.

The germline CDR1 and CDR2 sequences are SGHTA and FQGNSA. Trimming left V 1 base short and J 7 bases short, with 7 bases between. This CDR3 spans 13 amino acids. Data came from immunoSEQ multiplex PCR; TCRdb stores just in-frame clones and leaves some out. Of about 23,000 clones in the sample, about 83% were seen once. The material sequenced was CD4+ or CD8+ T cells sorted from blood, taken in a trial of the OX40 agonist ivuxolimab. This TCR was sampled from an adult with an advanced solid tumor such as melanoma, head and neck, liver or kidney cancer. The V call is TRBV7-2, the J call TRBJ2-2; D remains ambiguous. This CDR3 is CASSLVTDGELFF. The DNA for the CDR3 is TGTGCCAGCAGCTTAGTTACGGACGGGGAGCTGTTTTTT.